These T cell receptor beta chains were read from a single sample in a study of vaccination effects on CD4 cells after COVID-19. Clones were read by immunoSEQ multiplex PCR, and TCRdb kept only the in-frame ones, dropping some. The data show 27,000 or so clones, around 70% seen once. Their antigen targets remain unknown. The sequencing used CD4+ T cells from PBMCs cultured with SARS-CoV-2 spike peptides, collected before COVID-19 vaccination. These receptors were obtained from a human donor who received a COVID-19 vaccine. Both conserved end residues are part of each CDR3. The D gene is left open where the match is weak. Only some rows state a clone size, as once, few, many or a class for expanded clones.

DNA,CDR3,J,V,size,D
TGTGCCAGCTCACGGGACAGGGAGGGTGGTTCACCCCTCCACTTT,CASSRDREGGSPLHF,TRBJ1-6,TRBV18,-,TRBD1
TGTGCCAGCAGCCGAGGTCAGGGAATAGGTCAAGAGACCCAGTACTTC,CASSRGQGIGQETQYF,TRBJ2-5,TRBV7-6,-,-
TGCGCCAGCAGCCTCGGGGCTCCTAAAGAGACCCAGTACTTC,CASSLGAPKETQYF,TRBJ2-5,TRBV5-1,-,-
TGTGCCAGCAGTGAAGCGCAGGGAGGGCAATATTCGCCCCTCCACTTT,CASSEAQGGQYSPLHF,TRBJ1-6,TRBV6-1,-,-
TGTGCAAACGGGGGAACAAGAACCGGGGAGCTGTTTTTT,CANGGTRTGELFF,TRBJ2-2,TRBV12-2,-,-
TGTGCCAGCAGTGAAGGGCGGGGCACTCAGCCCCAGCATTTT,CASSEGRGTQPQHF,TRBJ1-5,TRBV2,-,-
TGTGCCAGCAGCGTAGTCCAATCAACGGGTAGGTACACTGAAGCTTTCTTT,CASSVVQSTGRYTEAFF,TRBJ1-1,TRBV9,few,-
TGTGCCAGCAGCCCGGACTTTTCTGGAAACACCATATATTTT,CASSPDFSGNTIYF,TRBJ1-3,TRBV7-9,-,-
TGTGCCAGTATCGAGGGTACAGATACGCAGTATTTT,CASIEGTDTQYF,TRBJ2-3,TRBV3-1/TRBV3-2,medium-sized,-
TGTGCCAGCAGCTTCTACAGGGGGCGCCCCTATGGCTACACCTTC,CASSFYRGRPYGYTF,TRBJ1-2,TRBV13,-,TRBD1
TGTGCCAGCAGCTTGCGACAGGGGGCATCGCAAAACACTGAAGCTTTCTTT,CASSLRQGASQNTEAFF,TRBJ1-1,TRBV5-6,-,TRBD1
TGTGCCAGCAGTGTCCAGGGGACCACTGAAGCTTTCTTT,CASSVQGTTEAFF,TRBJ1-1,TRBV6-4,-,-
TGTGCCAGCAGCTTAATGGGACTAGTTCCTCGGCAAGAGACCCAGTACTTC,CASSLMGLVPRQETQYF,TRBJ2-5,TRBV7-2,few,TRBD2
TGTGCCAGCTCACCACTATCGGGGCGACTCTCTGGAAACACCATATATTTT,CASSPLSGRLSGNTIYF,TRBJ1-3,TRBV18,-,-
TGTGCCAGCACCGCTGGAGGGTCTAATGAAAAACTGTTTTTT,CASTAGGSNEKLFF,TRBJ1-4,TRBV6-5,-,-
TGTGCCAGCAGCTTGGCCGGTTCGGCGGGAATAACCTACGAGCAGTACTTC,CASSLAGSAGITYEQYF,TRBJ2-7,TRBV5-8,-,-
TGTGCCAGTAGCCCACGCGCCCCCCTTTCCGGGACAGGGGGAAGTTTTGCTGAAGCTTTCTTT,CASSPRAPLSGTGGSFAEAFF,TRBJ1-1,TRBV19,few,TRBD1
TGCGCCAGCGCACAAGACAGGGGGGGTTATGGCTACACCTTC,CASAQDRGGYGYTF,TRBJ1-2,TRBV10-2,-,TRBD1
TGTGCCACCAGCAGGGACAGGGGACTATACGAGCAGTACTTC,CATSRDRGLYEQYF,TRBJ2-7,TRBV15,-,TRBD1
TGTGCCAGCAGCCGTGACAGGGGGGGTGAGACCCAGTACTTC,CASSRDRGGETQYF,TRBJ2-5,TRBV5-4,-,TRBD1
TGTGCCAGCAGCTTCGGGCAGGGCACCGGGGAGCTGTTTTTT,CASSFGQGTGELFF,TRBJ2-2,TRBV5-4,-,-
TGTGCCGGTAAGAGCGGGGGGGCCTTCTACAATGAGCAGTTCTTC,CAGKSGGAFYNEQFF,TRBJ2-1,TRBV6-5,once,TRBD2
TGTGCCAGCTCAGAAGGGGACAGGGCTGAAAAACTGTTTTTT,CASSEGDRAEKLFF,TRBJ1-4,TRBV18,-,TRBD1
TGCGCCAGCAGCCCCTCTACCGGGGCAGACTCTGGAAACACCATATATTTT,CASSPSTGADSGNTIYF,TRBJ1-3,TRBV4-1,-,-
TGTGCCAGCAGCCAAGTTCCAAGGGGGTCAGGGAGGCGTGAGTACTTC,CASSQVPRGSGRREYF,TRBJ2-7,TRBV3-1/TRBV3-2,-,-
TGCGCCAGCAGCTTGGATAGACTCGACAGGGGCGCCGGCTACACCTTC,CASSLDRLDRGAGYTF,TRBJ1-2,TRBV5-1,-,TRBD1
TGTGCCAGCAGCCGGACGTCTAGCGGGGCTAACAATGAGCAGTTCTTC,CASSRTSSGANNEQFF,TRBJ2-1,TRBV7-6,-,TRBD2
TGCGCCAGCAGCTTGGGGTCCGGGATGGAGACTGAAGCTTTCTTT,CASSLGSGMETEAFF,TRBJ1-1,TRBV5-1,-,-
TGCAGCGTTGACATTAGTAGCAATGAGCAGTTCTTC,CSVDISSNEQFF,TRBJ2-1,TRBV29-1,-,-
TGTGCCAGTAACTTGCGGGGGCCTAGCACAGATACGCAGTATTTT,CASNLRGPSTDTQYF,TRBJ2-3,TRBV19,-,-
TGTGCCAGCAGCATGGACGGGGGCACAGATACGCAGTATTTT,CASSMDGGTDTQYF,TRBJ2-3,TRBV7-7,-,-
TGTGCCAGCAGCTCGGCGTGGACAGGGGGGAGCGAGCAGTACTTC,CASSSAWTGGSEQYF,TRBJ2-7,TRBV5-6,few,TRBD1
TGTGCCAGCAGCGTAGATATAAGACAGAGCTATGGCTACACCTTC,CASSVDIRQSYGYTF,TRBJ1-2,TRBV9,-,-
TGTGCCAGTACCCCACCCCGGGGACAGGGGAACTATGGCTACACCTTC,CASTPPRGQGNYGYTF,TRBJ1-2,TRBV19,-,TRBD1
TGTGCCAGCAGCTTAGATCGGGGGAACTCTGGAAACACCATATATTTT,CASSLDRGNSGNTIYF,TRBJ1-3,TRBV11-2,-,-
TGTGCCAGCAGAACCGAAGGGGAGCTGTTTTTT,CASRTEGELFF,TRBJ2-2,TRBV7-9,-,-